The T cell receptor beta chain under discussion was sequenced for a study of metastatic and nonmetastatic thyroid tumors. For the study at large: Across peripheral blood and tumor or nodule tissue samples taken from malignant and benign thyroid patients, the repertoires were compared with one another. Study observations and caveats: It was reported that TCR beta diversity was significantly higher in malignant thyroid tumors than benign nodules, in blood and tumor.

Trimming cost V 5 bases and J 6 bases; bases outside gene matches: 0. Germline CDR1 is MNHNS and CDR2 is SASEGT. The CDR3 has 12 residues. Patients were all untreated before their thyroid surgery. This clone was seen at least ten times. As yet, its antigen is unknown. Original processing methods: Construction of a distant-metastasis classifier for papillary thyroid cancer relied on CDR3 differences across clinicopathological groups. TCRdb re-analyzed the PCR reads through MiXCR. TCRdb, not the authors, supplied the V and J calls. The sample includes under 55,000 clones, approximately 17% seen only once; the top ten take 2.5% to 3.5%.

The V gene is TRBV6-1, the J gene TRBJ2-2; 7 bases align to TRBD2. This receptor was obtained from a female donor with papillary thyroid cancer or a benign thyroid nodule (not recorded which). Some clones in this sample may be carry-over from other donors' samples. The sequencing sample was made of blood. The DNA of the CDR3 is TGTGCCAGCAGTCGGGAGGCCGGGGAGCTGTTTTTT. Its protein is CASSREAGELFF.